Below, 29 T cell receptor beta chains from the same sample are listed, as sequenced in a study of blood T cell repertoires in COVID-19. Assay: immunoSEQ multiplex PCR; the TCRdb copy retains only in-frame clones and omits some. The data contain about 270,000 clones, 85% to 90% of them singletons. Sequenced sample: PBMCs or T cells enriched from blood (not recorded which). The receptor source for this set is a woman in her twenties or thirties with acute COVID-19.

This clone came up once. The rearrangement uses TRBV4-2 and TRBJ2-1; 7 nucleotides line up with TRBD1. This CDR3 is built from 13 residues. J lost 5 bases, V lost 3 bases, and 1 base had no gene match. Germline V gene sequence: CDR1 LGHNA, CDR2 YNFKEQ. DNA of the CDR3: TGTGCCAGCAGCCACGGACAGGACAATGAGCAGTTCTTC. Residues: CASSHGQDNEQFF.

The chain links TRBV7-3 to TRBJ2-3; TRBD2 matches at 9 bases. J was trimmed by 2 bases and V by 6 bases; bases with no gene match: 6. Germline CDR1 and CDR2: SGHTA and FQGTGA. This CDR3 spans 15 amino acids. CDR3 sequence reads: CASSRLAATTDTQYF. CDR3 in DNA: TGTGCCAGCAGTCGACTAGCGGCAACCACAGATACGCAGTATTTT.

The gene calls are TRBV4-1 and TRBJ1-2; 8 positions match TRBD1. This CDR3 is built from 16 residues. Germline CDR1 MGHRA, CDR2 YSYEKL. Losses at the gene ends were 0 bases for V and 7 bases for J; bases not matched to a gene: 10. CDR3 bases: TGCGCCAGCAGCCAAGATCAGGGGGCACGGTTGTTTGGCTACACCTTC. This codes for CASSQDQGARLFGYTF.

The chain carries TRBV25-1 and TRBJ1-1; 8 bases map to TRBD1. The CDR3 extends over 16 amino acids. The trim removed 3 bases at V and 0 bases at J, leaving 6 bases unmatched. The V gene's germline CDR1 is MGHDK and CDR2 SYGVNS. The CDR3 DNA sequence: TGTGCCAGCAGTGATTCAGGGGGCGGGATGAACACTGAAGCTTTCTTT. Protein: CASSDSGGGMNTEAFF.

This clone appeared once. This chain connects TRBV27 to TRBJ2-7; D possibly corresponds to TRBD2 (6 bases). The V gene lost 3 bases and the J gene lost 4 bases, with 13 bases spanning the gap. This CDR3 is built from 14 residues. CDR1 and CDR2 from the germline V gene are MNHEY and SMNVEV (reference sequence). In DNA, the CDR3 is TGTGCCAGCAGTTTGACCCCGGGGGTTTACGAGCAGTACTTC. This gives the protein CASSLTPGVYEQYF.

This chain uses TRBV19 with TRBJ1-4; TRBD1 matches at 10 bases. Germline lookup yields CDR1 LNHDA and CDR2 SQIVND (reference sequence). The trim removed 6 bases at V and 6 bases at J, leaving 7 bases unmatched. This CDR3 is built from 15 residues. CDR3 nucleotides: TGTGCCAGTAGCCACCGTGGACAGGGGGATGAAAAACTGTTTTTT. Amino acid sequence: CASSHRGQGDEKLFF. Based on the CDR3 plus reference TRBV19 and TRBJ1-4, the full variable domain is DGGITQSPKYLFRKEGQNVTLSCEQNLNHDAMYWYRQDPGQGLRLIYYSQIVNDFQKGDIAEGYSVSREKKESFPLTVTSAQKNPTAFYLCASSHRGQGDEKLFFGSGTQLSVL.

This chain connects TRBV7-4 to TRBJ1-5; 9 nucleotides align to TRBD1. V lost 7 bases, J lost 1 base, and 26 bases stayed unmatched. CDR1 and CDR2 (germline): SGHVT, SQSDAQ. CDR3 length: 22 residues. The CDR3 reads CASNQGPWDREEVERSNQPQHF. Here the CDR3 DNA reads TGTGCCAGCAACCAAGGTCCTTGGGACAGGGAGGAGGTGGAGAGGAGCAATCAGCCCCAGCATTTT.

The chain carries TRBV11-2 and TRBJ2-1, with 10 bases fitting TRBD2. Germline V lookup: CDR1 SGHAT, CDR2 FQNNGV. CDR3 length: 17 residues. J lost 1 base, V lost 5 bases, and 8 bases had no gene match. As DNA, the CDR3 is TGTGCCAGCAGCGCGGGCCCTAGCGGGGGATCCTACAATGAGCAGTTCTTC. This encodes CASSAGPSGGSYNEQFF.

The chain employs TRBV7-6 and TRBJ2-5; 8 bases line up with TRBD2. Germline-derived CDR1 and CDR2 are SGHVS and FNYEAQ. The CDR3 is 16 residues long. V shed 2 bases, J shed 5 bases, and the junction held 10 bases outside the gene matches. The CDR3 region is CASSLFAERESETQYF. CDR3 DNA sequence: TGTGCCAGCAGCTTATTCGCGGAGCGGGAGTCGGAGACCCAGTACTTC.

The gene calls are TRBV7-9 and TRBJ1-1; TRBD1 matches 7 bases. From germline, CDR1 is SEHNR and CDR2 FQNEAQ (reference sequence). J gave up 1 base and V 5 bases, and 4 bases lay outside the gene matches. CDR3 length: 14 residues. Written as DNA, the CDR3 is TGTGCCAGCAGCGCGGACAGGAAGAACACTGAAGCTTTCTTT. Translation: CASSADRKNTEAFF.

The rearrangement joins TRBV25-1 to TRBJ1-2, with TRBD1 matching over 8 bases. V dropped 4 bases and J dropped 0; count of bases not matched to a gene: 4. Per germline, CDR1 MGHDK and CDR2 SYGVNS. The CDR3 totals 15 residues. CDR3 bases: TGTGCCAGCAGTGTCAGACAGGGGTCTAACTATGGCTACACCTTC. Residues: CASSVRQGSNYGYTF.

This clone appeared a few times. The chain employs TRBV5-1 and TRBJ2-7, with TRBD2 matching over 7 bases. V lost 3 bases to trimming and J lost 0 bases; unmatched junction nucleotides: 9. Germline V gene lookup returns CDR1 SGHRS and CDR2 YFSETQ. The CDR3 is 16 residues long. CDR3 protein: CASSSSWGGSSYEQYF. Here the CDR3 DNA reads TGCGCCAGCAGCTCTTCATGGGGGGGAAGCTCCTACGAGCAGTACTTC.

This chain links TRBV27 with TRBJ2-1; 10 nucleotides align to TRBD2. J was trimmed by 3 bases and V by 6 bases; bases with no gene match: 5. The CDR3 spans 15 residues. From germline, CDR1 is MNHEY and CDR2 SMNVEV (reference sequence). CDR3 sequence reads: CASRTSGKNYNEQFF. The CDR3 DNA reads TGTGCCAGCAGAACTAGCGGGAAAAACTACAATGAGCAGTTCTTC.

The chain is built from TRBV7-2 and TRBJ1-3, with D perhaps matching TRBD1 (6 bases). CDR1 is SGHTA and CDR2 is FQGNSA in the germline V gene. The CDR3 spans 15 residues. Trimming took off 4 bases at V and 4 bases at J, with 14 bases between the two ends. CDR3 bases: TGTGCCAGCAGCTCTCCCCTGGGGGCCGGAAACACCATATATTTT. It is translated as CASSSPLGAGNTIYF. The variable domain in full, with the rest retrieved from reference TRBV7-2 and TRBJ1-3, is GAGVSQSPSNKVTEKGKDVELRCDPISGHTALYWYRQSLGQGLEFLIYFQGNSAPDKSGLPSDRFSAERTGGSVSTLTIQRTQQEDSAVYLCASSSPLGAGNTIYFGEGSWLTVV.

CDR3 DNA: TGTGCCAGCAGCTTCCCTACCCGTTACAATGAGCAGTTCTTC. As protein: CASSFPTRYNEQFF. The chain has TRBV5-4 and TRBJ2-1; D gene ambiguous. In germline, CDR1 is SGHNT, CDR2 YYREEE (reference sequence). Trimming stripped 2 bases from V and 4 bases from J, with 10 bases between. This CDR3 contains 14 residues.

This clone was detected only once. The chain combines TRBV28 with TRBJ2-7; 14 nucleotides align to TRBD2. Germline lookup yields CDR1 MDHEN and CDR2 SYDVKM. After removal of 2 bases from V and 4 bases from J, the junction contained 10 bases not matched to a gene. The CDR3 has 18 residues. The CDR3 is CASSLGGAGTSGSYEQYF. In DNA form, the CDR3 reads TGTGCCAGCAGTTTAGGAGGGGCCGGGACTAGCGGGAGTTACGAGCAGTACTTC. Complete variable domain (other parts from reference TRBV28 and TRBJ2-7): DVKVTQSSRYLVKRTGEKVFLECVQDMDHENMFWYRQDPGLGLRLIYFSYDVKMKEKGDIPEGYSVSREKKERFSLILESASTNQTSMYLCASSLGGAGTSGSYEQYFGPGTRLTVT.

This clone has only one observation. The chain couples TRBV7-3 to TRBJ2-1; 8 nucleotides match TRBD1. The CDR3 is made up of 15 amino acids. Germline lookup yields CDR1 SGHTA and CDR2 FQGTGA. V shed 1 base and J 4 bases; nucleotides not matched to a gene: 3. The CDR3 is CASSLSQGAYNEQFF. The DNA of the CDR3 is TGTGCCAGCAGCTTAAGCCAGGGGGCATACAATGAGCAGTTCTTC.

The CDR3 loop reads CASSFIRGSYNSPLHF. DNA for the CDR3: TGTGCCAGCAGTTTTATAAGGGGCAGCTATAATTCACCCCTCCACTTT. This rearrangement joins TRBV28 to TRBJ1-6; D is possibly TRBD1 (5 bases). The V end was cut by 3 bases, the J end by 3 bases, with 12 bases between. CDR1 and CDR2 (germline): MDHEN, SYDVKM. This CDR3 has 16 residues.

The chain joins TRBV24-1 to TRBJ2-1; D gene uncertain. V lost 4 bases, J lost 7 bases, and 10 bases lay in between. CDR3 length: 13 residues. Germline assignment: CDR1 KGHDR and CDR2 SFDVKD. The CDR3 here is CATSDLAWNEQFF. Here the CDR3 DNA reads TGTGCCACCAGTGACTTGGCGTGGAATGAGCAGTTCTTC.

The chain is built from TRBV3-1 (or the pseudogene TRBV3-2) and TRBJ2-2; perhaps TRBD1 as D (6 bases). CDR3 length: 15 residues. In germline, CDR1 is LGHDT, CDR2 YNNKEL (reference sequence). V lost 3 bases to trimming and J lost 5 bases, with 13 bases between them. CDR3 DNA: TGTGCCAGCAGCCAGGGCCGGACAGATACCGGGGAGCTGTTTTTT. Amino acids: CASSQGRTDTGELFF.

This chain joins TRBV11-2 and TRBJ2-1; 7 positions match TRBD2. The ends lost 5 bases at V and 6 bases at J; junction bases unmatched: 10. Germline V gene lookup returns CDR1 SGHAT and CDR2 FQNNGV. This CDR3 spans 15 amino acids. The CDR3 DNA reads TGTGCCAGCAGCCCGCCTGGGCTAGCGGCCAATGAGCAGTTCTTC. Translation: CASSPPGLAANEQFF.

In this sample, this clone turned up once. The chain recombines TRBV11-2 with TRBJ2-7; 7 bases are shared with TRBD1. This CDR3 comprises 14 residues. The germline V gene has CDR1 SGHAT and CDR2 FQNNGV. Trimming at V came to 8 bases and at J to 2 bases, leaving 9 bases not matched to a gene. CDR3 sequence reads: CASSLGTAAYEQYF. The DNA for the CDR3 is TGTGCCAGCTCGCTGGGGACAGCGGCCTACGAGCAGTACTTC.

The chain uses TRBV7-6 and TRBJ2-5; 8 bases align to TRBD2. From germline, CDR1 is SGHVS and CDR2 FNYEAQ. After removal of 5 bases from V and 4 bases from J, the junction contained 3 bases not matched to a gene. CDR3 length equals 13 residues. CDR3 region: CASSERELETQYF. DNA of the CDR3: TGTGCCAGCAGCGAGCGGGAGCTAGAGACCCAGTACTTC.

V and J are TRBV18 and TRBJ2-5; 9 bases are a match to TRBD2. The CDR3 has 16 amino acids. CDR1 and CDR2 from the germline V gene are KGHSH and LQKENI. After removal of 3 bases from V and 3 bases from J, the junction contained 8 bases not matched to a gene. The CDR3: CASSPRGSGSEETQYF. The CDR3 DNA sequence: TGTGCCAGCTCACCCCGGGGTAGCGGGAGCGAAGAGACCCAGTACTTC.

This clone was recorded only once. V and J are TRBV5-1 and TRBJ2-2, with 8 bases matching TRBD2. Germline CDR1 and CDR2: SGHRS and YFSETQ. V was clipped by 4 bases and J by 0 bases; unmatched bases: 8. CDR3 size: 17 residues. The CDR3 here is CASSPGLAVTNTGELFF. The CDR3, as DNA: TGCGCCAGCAGCCCCGGACTAGCCGTAACGAACACCGGGGAGCTGTTTTTT.

The chain employs TRBV24-1 and TRBJ2-1; D possibly corresponds to TRBD2 (6 bases). CDR1 is KGHDR, CDR2 SFDVKD, per germline. The CDR3 is 16 amino acids. V lost 1 base, J lost 0 bases, and 9 bases lay in between. In DNA form, the CDR3 reads TGTGCCACCAGTGATTTTCCAGCGGGCTCCTACAATGAGCAGTTCTTC. Amino acids: CATSDFPAGSYNEQFF.

The rearrangement joins TRBV25-1 to TRBJ2-7, with TRBD1 as a possible D gene (5 bases). This CDR3 spans 16 amino acids. Germline V gene data show CDR1 as MGHDK and CDR2 as SYGVNS. V lost 2 bases and J lost 4, with 18 bases in between. The CDR3 here is CASSERGTRSGYEQYF. The DNA for the CDR3 is TGTGCCAGCAGTGAAAGGGGCACGAGGTCAGGATACGAGCAGTACTTC.

The chain joins TRBV28 to TRBJ1-1; D might be TRBD1 (5 bases). V dropped 7 bases and J dropped 0 bases, with 21 bases sitting between them. The CDR3 length is 17 residues. The germline V gene has CDR1 MDHEN and CDR2 SYDVKM. The CDR3 DNA is TGTGCCAGCACCAAACGGGGGGGAGGGCCCATGAACACTGAAGCTTTCTTT. As protein: CASTKRGGGPMNTEAFF.

This chain links TRBV6-5 with TRBJ2-2, with a tentative D call TRBD1 (5 bases). Germline V gene data show CDR1 as MNHEY and CDR2 as SVGAGI. The V and J ends lost 2 bases and 3 bases respectively, with 13 bases between them. The length of the CDR3 is 16 residues. CDR3 nucleotides: TGTGCCAGCAGTTACGGGGCAGGATCTTACACCGGGGAGCTGTTTTTT. Translating gives CASSYGAGSYTGELFF.